The 32 T cell receptor beta chains reported below all come from one sample, sequenced in a study of blood T cell repertoires in COVID-19. Profiling relied on immunoSEQ multiplex PCR, and the TCRdb table lists in-frame clones only, not all of them. The sample carries tens of thousands of clones, over 75% recorded once. Specimen: peripheral blood. The receptors come from a woman aged 55-69 years with COVID-19, enrolled during active disease.

J is TRBJ2-7 and V is TRBV3-1 (or the pseudogene TRBV3-2), with TRBD2 as a possible D gene (6 bases). The CDR3 has 16 amino acids. From germline, CDR1 is LGHDT and CDR2 YNNKEL (reference sequence). The germline V and J ends were trimmed by 0 bases and 2 bases, with 14 bases remaining between them. Here the CDR3 DNA reads TGTGCCAGCAGCCAAGATTGGGGGGAATTTCCCTACGAGCAGTACTTC. Encoded protein: CASSQDWGEFPYEQYF.

V gene TRBV7-8 combines with J gene TRBJ1-1; no firm D call. Germline loops: CDR1 SGHVS, CDR2 FQNEAQ. The CDR3 extends over 15 amino acids. V lost 5 bases and J 1 base, leaving 14 bases between the germline ends. For the CDR3, the DNA is TGTGCCAGCAGCCCCGGGCGGGGTAGGAACACTGAAGCTTTCTTT. Its protein is CASSPGRGRNTEAFF.

The chain uses TRBV6-4 and TRBJ2-1; 11 nucleotides line up with TRBD2. Per germline, CDR1 MRHNA and CDR2 SNTAGT. This CDR3 contains 15 residues. The V segment lost 0 bases and the J segment 6 bases; nucleotides outside the gene matches: 1. In DNA form, the CDR3 reads TGTGCCAGCAGTGACTCTAGCGGGGGGGCCAATGAGCAGTTCTTC. Its translation: CASSDSSGGANEQFF.

The V gene is TRBV4-2, the J gene TRBJ2-5; 10 positions agree with TRBD1. CDR1 is LGHNA and CDR2 is YNFKEQ in the germline V gene. This CDR3 is 16 amino acids long. V gave up 3 bases and J gave up 5 bases; unmatched junction bases: 9. The CDR3 reads CASSQGDRGRMETQYF. CDR3 DNA sequence: TGTGCCAGCAGCCAGGGAGACAGGGGGCGCATGGAGACCCAGTACTTC.

The chain carries TRBV13 and TRBJ2-2, with 10 bases that match TRBD2. CDR3 length: 17 amino acids. The germline V gene encodes CDR1 PRHDT and CDR2 FYEKMQ (reference sequence). Germline trimming cut 5 bases from V and 7 bases from J; bases unmatched to any gene: 13. CDR3: CASSPLRAGGPHGELFF. CDR3 nucleotides: TGTGCCAGCAGCCCCCTGAGAGCGGGAGGGCCCCACGGGGAGCTGTTTTTT.

J is TRBJ1-2 and V is TRBV19, with D possibly being TRBD1 (6 bases). The V gene lost 4 bases and the J gene lost 6 bases, with 18 bases spanning the gap. The CDR3 length is 15 residues. Germline CDR1 and CDR2: LNHDA and SQIVND (reference sequence). CDR3 nucleotides: TGTGCCAGTAGTACAATAGGGGGGGGTTCAGATGGCTACACCTTC. This codes for CASSTIGGGSDGYTF.

CDR3 coding DNA: TGTGCCAGCAGCCCCGCCGGGGCCACCCGGGAGGTGCAGTTCTTC. The encoded protein is CASSPAGATREVQFF. This chain joins TRBV7-2 and TRBJ2-1; TRBD2 matches 7 bases. Losses at the gene ends were 5 bases for V and 12 bases for J; bases not matched to a gene: 16. This CDR3 has 15 residues. Germline V gene sequence: CDR1 SGHTA, CDR2 FQGNSA.

The chain joins TRBV7-8 to TRBJ1-4; D might be TRBD1 (6 bases). This CDR3 has 17 residues. Germline loops: CDR1 SGHVS, CDR2 FQNEAQ. Trimming removed 5 bases from V and 7 bases from J, with 23 bases in between. The CDR3 is CASSGTFTQGPSEKLFF. The CDR3 DNA is TGTGCCAGCAGCGGGACCTTTACCCAGGGGCCCTCTGAAAAACTGTTTTTT.

The chain uses TRBV19 and TRBJ1-5; D is uncertain. Germline V gene lookup returns CDR1 LNHDA and CDR2 SQIVND (reference sequence). This CDR3 has 15 amino acids. V gave up 7 bases and J gave up 6 bases, with 19 bases separating them. The CDR3 region has the DNA TGTGCCAGTACCCCACTAGGAGTTATAGGTCAGCCCCAGCATTTT. Translated, it gives CASTPLGVIGQPQHF.

The sample holds one count of this clone. This sequence joins TRBV3-1 (or the pseudogene TRBV3-2) and TRBJ2-6, with D maybe TRBD2 (6 bases). The CDR3 consists of 16 residues. Trimming removed 4 bases from V and 0 bases from J, with 10 bases in between. The germline CDR1 and CDR2 sequences are LGHDT and YNNKEL (reference sequence). The CDR3 DNA reads as TGTGCCAGCAGCCCGGGACTCTTCTCTGGGGCCAACGTCCTGACTTTC. Protein sequence: CASSPGLFSGANVLTF.

The genes are TRBV19 and TRBJ2-1; D remains unclear. The CDR3 contains 15 residues. The V gene lost 7 bases and the J gene lost 0 bases, with 13 bases spanning the gap. Germline V gene sequence: CDR1 LNHDA, CDR2 SQIVND (reference sequence). The CDR3 nucleotides read TGTGCCAGTAACCATATACAGAGCTCCTACAATGAGCAGTTCTTC. It codes for CASNHIQSSYNEQFF.

A note on this clone: Other nucleotide sequences from this sample produce the same CDR3. The rearrangement uses TRBV18 and TRBJ2-7, with D possibly TRBD2 on 7 matching bases. Trimming cost V 0 bases and J 2 bases, with 11 bases left between them. Per germline, CDR1 KGHSH and CDR2 LQKENI. The CDR3 has 15 residues. The CDR3 sequence is CASSPPAGAAYEQYF. Here the CDR3 DNA reads TGTGCCAGCTCACCACCGGCGGGGGCGGCCTACGAGCAGTACTTC.

The chain recombines TRBV6-2 or TRBV6-3 with TRBJ1-5; D might be TRBD1 (5 bases). The CDR3 is 17 residues long. Looked up from germline, CDR1 is MNHEY and CDR2 is SVGEGT. Trimming removed 7 bases at V and 1 base at J, with 20 bases between. The CDR3 region is CASNPYSGRGSNQPQHF. In nucleotides, the CDR3 is TGTGCCAGCAACCCCTACTCTGGCCGGGGGAGCAATCAGCCCCAGCATTTT.

V is TRBV5-4 and J is TRBJ2-3; D uncertain. The CDR3 spans 17 residues. The V gene lost 2 bases and the J gene lost 4 bases, with 20 bases spanning the gap. Germline V lookup: CDR1 SGHNT, CDR2 YYREEE (reference sequence). CDR3 in DNA: TGTGCCAGCAGCTTCGATGAGGAGATTGGCCAGCCAGATACGCAGTATTTT. Encoded protein: CASSFDEEIGQPDTQYF.

The chain joins TRBV28 to TRBJ2-1; D might be TRBD2 (5 bases). Germline V gene sequence: CDR1 MDHEN, CDR2 SYDVKM. CDR3 size: 12 residues. V lost 3 bases and J 6 bases, leaving 6 bases between the germline ends. The CDR3 DNA is TGTGCCAGCAGTTTCAGCGGCAATGAGCAGTTCTTC. This gives the protein CASSFSGNEQFF.

The chain has TRBV6-2 or TRBV6-3 and TRBJ1-1, with 7 bases aligning to TRBD1. Germline V CDR1 and CDR2: MNHEY, SVGEGT. The J segment lost 2 bases and the V segment lost 4 bases, leaving 7 bases of the junction unmatched. The CDR3 contains 15 residues. The CDR3 spells CASSSLDRINTEAFF. CDR3 bases: TGTGCCAGCAGTTCCCTGGACAGGATAAACACTGAAGCTTTCTTT.

The rearrangement joins TRBV11-2 to TRBJ2-7; possibly TRBD2 for D (5 bases). CDR3 size: 14 residues. The germline V gene encodes CDR1 SGHAT and CDR2 FQNNGV. With 4 bases removed from V and 2 bases from J, the gap between germline ends came to 12 bases. In nucleotides, the CDR3 is TGTGCCAGCAGCTCCGGAGTGACTACCTACGAGCAGTACTTC. Translated, it gives CASSSGVTTYEQYF.

J is TRBJ2-3 and V is TRBV7-9; perhaps TRBD1 as D (6 bases). This CDR3 comprises 12 residues. CDR1 and CDR2 from the germline V gene are SEHNR and FQNEAQ (reference sequence). The V gene lost 7 bases and the J gene lost 8 bases, with 13 bases spanning the gap. For the CDR3, the DNA is TGTGCCAGCATCTCCGAAGGGGGTACGCAGTATTTT. As protein: CASISEGGTQYF.

As regards this clone: The same CDR3 can be traced to other DNA sequences in this sample. The chain joins TRBV5-1 to TRBJ1-4; maybe TRBD1 (5 bases). Germline V lookup: CDR1 SGHRS, CDR2 YFSETQ. V gave up 0 bases and J gave up 8 bases, with 11 bases separating them. The CDR3 runs 14 residues. CDR3 bases: TGCGCCAGCAGCTTGGGCCAGGGCGGCGAAAAACTGTTTTTT. As protein: CASSLGQGGEKLFF.

This clone showed up just a few times. The V call is TRBV30, the J call TRBJ1-3; a possible D gene is TRBD1 (6 bases). From germline, CDR1 is GTSNPN and CDR2 SVGIG (reference sequence). The CDR3 spans 15 residues. Between the trimmed V and J ends, which lost 0 bases and 3 bases, there was a span of 12 bases. DNA for the CDR3: TGTGCCTGGAGTGTCCTGGGGGCGGTTGGAAACACCATATATTTT. It specifies CAWSVLGAVGNTIYF. Complete variable domain (other parts from reference TRBV30 and TRBJ1-3): SQTIHQWPATLVQPVGSPLSLECTVEGTSNPNLYWYRQAAGRGLQLLFYSVGIGQISSEVPQNLSASRPQDRQFILSSKKLLLSDSGFYLCAWSVLGAVGNTIYFGEGSWLTVV.

The J gene is TRBJ1-2, the V gene TRBV5-1, with D perhaps TRBD1 (5 bases). V was cut by 4 bases and J by 8 bases, with 15 bases left in between. This CDR3 has 13 amino acids. Germline V gene data show CDR1 as SGHRS and CDR2 as YFSETQ. The CDR3 sequence: CASSPWTNLGYTF. The CDR3 DNA is TGCGCCAGCAGCCCGTGGACAAATCTCGGCTACACCTTC.

This chain joins TRBV5-5 and TRBJ1-5; no firm D call. CDR1 is SGHKS and CDR2 is YYEKEE in the germline V gene (reference sequence). Trimming removed 4 bases at V and 1 base at J, with 18 bases between. There are 17 residues in the CDR3. DNA for the CDR3: TGTGCCAGCAGCCTACTGGGGAGCCATAGAAGCAATCAGCCCCAGCATTTT. It codes for CASSLLGSHRSNQPQHF.

This chain uses TRBV5-4 with TRBJ2-1, with TRBD2 matching over 13 bases. The CDR3 consists of 15 residues. The trim removed 4 bases at V and 11 bases at J, leaving 9 bases unmatched. Germline V gives CDR1 SGHNT, CDR2 YYREEE (reference sequence). CDR3 region: CASSPRLAGGLQQFF. The CDR3 DNA sequence: TGTGCCAGCAGCCCCCGACTAGCGGGGGGCCTTCAGCAGTTCTTC.

V gene TRBV10-1 combines with J gene TRBJ2-4, with D tentatively TRBD2 (6 bases). CDR3 length: 16 residues. CDR1 is WNHNN and CDR2 is SYGVQD in the germline V gene (reference sequence). Trimming removed 3 bases at V and 0 bases at J, with 12 bases between. The CDR3 coding sequence is TGCGCCAGCAGTGAAGGGACTTTCCTAGCCAAAAACATTCAGTACTTC. Encoded protein: CASSEGTFLAKNIQYF.

CDR3 DNA sequence: TGTGCCAGCAGCTACCTTTGGGGACAGGGGGATGGCTACACCTTC. This encodes CASSYLWGQGDGYTF. The chain couples TRBV5-4 to TRBJ1-2, with 11 nucleotides matching TRBD1. CDR3 length: 15 amino acids. J gave up 6 bases and V 3 bases, and 7 bases lay outside the gene matches. Germline loops: CDR1 SGHNT, CDR2 YYREEE (reference sequence).

This chain joins TRBV28 and TRBJ2-1; D call uncertain. The CDR3 extends over 14 amino acids. Germline CDR1 and CDR2: MDHEN and SYDVKM. V was cut by 3 bases and J by 0 bases, with 6 bases left in between. The CDR3 protein is CASSFTGSYNEQFF. CDR3 sequence (DNA): TGTGCCAGCAGTTTCACGGGCTCCTACAATGAGCAGTTCTTC.

The table lists this clone with a few counts. The chain has TRBV19 and TRBJ1-5; TRBD1 aligns across 10 bases. The trim removed 6 bases at V and 2 bases at J, leaving 10 bases unmatched. The CDR3 sequence is 17 residues long. Germline loops: CDR1 LNHDA, CDR2 SQIVND (reference sequence). For the CDR3, the DNA is TGTGCCAGTAGCGACAGGGGGCTCAGGGCCGGCAATCAGCCCCAGCATTTT. Translating it yields CASSDRGLRAGNQPQHF.

This sequence joins TRBV6-6 and TRBJ2-5; possible D gene TRBD2, 6 bases. V was trimmed by 5 bases and J by 5 bases, leaving 12 bases between them. The CDR3 spans 13 residues. Germline CDR1 MNHNY, CDR2 SVGAGI (reference sequence). The CDR3 sequence is CASSRDSLETQYF. As DNA, the CDR3 is TGTGCCAGCAGTCGGGACTCCTTGGAGACCCAGTACTTC.

V usage is TRBV19 and J usage is TRBJ1-1, with 12 positions matching TRBD1. CDR1 is LNHDA, CDR2 SQIVND, per germline (reference sequence). This CDR3 is built from 14 residues. The V gene end was trimmed by 7 bases and the J gene end by 10 bases; junction bases not matched to a gene: 10. The CDR3 bases are TGTGCCAGTACCCTGGGACAGGGGGCTGTGGGAGCTTTCTTT. Residues: CASTLGQGAVGAFF. Together with reference TRBV19 and TRBJ1-1, the CDR3 gives the full variable domain: DGGITQSPKYLFRKEGQNVTLSCEQNLNHDAMYWYRQDPGQGLRLIYYSQIVNDFQKGDIAEGYSVSREKKESFPLTVTSAQKNPTAFYLCASTLGQGAVGAFFGQGTRLTVV.

There are a few counts of this clone. The rearrangement links TRBV5-6 to TRBJ1-2; TRBD1 aligns across 9 bases. The germline V gene has CDR1 SGHDT and CDR2 YYEEEE. The CDR3 consists of 14 residues. With V trimmed by 5 bases and J by 3 bases, 5 bases remained unmatched. The DNA of the CDR3 is TGTGCCAGCAGTCAGGACAGGGGAGACTATGGCTACACCTTC. Translation: CASSQDRGDYGYTF.

The genes are TRBV4-3 and TRBJ2-7; 9 bases align to TRBD2. The CDR3 loop spans 17 amino acids. Germline V gene lookup returns CDR1 LGHNA and CDR2 YSLEER. After removal of 0 bases from V and 9 bases from J, the junction contained 15 bases not matched to a gene. CDR3 sequence: CASSQDSPSGEPWGQYF. CDR3 nucleotide sequence: TGCGCCAGCAGCCAAGATAGTCCTAGCGGGGAACCGTGGGGGCAGTACTTC.

The chain joins TRBV4-3 to TRBJ1-1; tentatively, D is TRBD1 (5 bases). Deletions cut 4 bases from V and 0 bases from J, with 15 bases between. Germline V gives CDR1 LGHNA, CDR2 YSLEER. This CDR3 contains 16 residues. The CDR3 protein is CASSPTAGSLNTEAFF. DNA of the CDR3: TGCGCCAGCAGCCCCACCGCAGGGTCCTTGAACACTGAAGCTTTCTTT.